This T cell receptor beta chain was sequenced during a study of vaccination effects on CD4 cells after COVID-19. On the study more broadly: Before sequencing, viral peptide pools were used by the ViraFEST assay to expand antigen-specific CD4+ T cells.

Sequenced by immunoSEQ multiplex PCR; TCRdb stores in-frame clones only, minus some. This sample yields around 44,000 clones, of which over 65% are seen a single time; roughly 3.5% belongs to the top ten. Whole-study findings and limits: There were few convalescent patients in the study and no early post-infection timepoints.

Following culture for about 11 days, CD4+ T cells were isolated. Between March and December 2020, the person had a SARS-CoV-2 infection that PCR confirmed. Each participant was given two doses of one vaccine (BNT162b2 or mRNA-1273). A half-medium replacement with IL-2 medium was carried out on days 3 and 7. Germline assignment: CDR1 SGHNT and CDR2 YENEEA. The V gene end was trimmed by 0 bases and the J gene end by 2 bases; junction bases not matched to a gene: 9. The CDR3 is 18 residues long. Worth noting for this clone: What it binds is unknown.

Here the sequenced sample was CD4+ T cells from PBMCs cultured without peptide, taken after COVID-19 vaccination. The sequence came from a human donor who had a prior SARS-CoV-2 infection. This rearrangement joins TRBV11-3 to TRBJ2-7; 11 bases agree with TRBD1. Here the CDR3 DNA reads TGTGCCAGCAGCTTAGATGGAATGTGGACAGGGGGCACCTACGAGCAGTACTTC. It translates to CASSLDGMWTGGTYEQYF.